This is a list of T cell receptor beta chains from one sample in a study of cytomegalovirus exposure and HLA in healthy donors. Data came from immunoSEQ multiplex PCR; TCRdb stores just in-frame clones and leaves some out. The sample shows approximately 39,000 clones, 85% to 95% of them seen only once. Material: PBMCs. The receptor source for this set is a man younger than 30 in good health and CMV-seronegative. Both conserved end residues are part of each CDR3. The order of the fields is CDR3 protein, CDR3 DNA, V gene, J gene, D gene, clone size. A D gene is named only where the DNA matches it firmly. Clone sizes are given selectively: once, few, many, or a class where the clone is expanded.

CASGSGGGRQYF	TGTGCCAGCGGCAGCGGGGGGGGTAGGCAGTACTTC	TRBV6-5	TRBJ2-7	TRBD2	.
CASQEQGPTDTQYF	TGTGCCTCCCAGGAACAGGGACCCACAGATACGCAGTATTTT	TRBV2	TRBJ2-3	.	.
CASSGRMNTEAFF	TGTGCCAGCTCAGGCCGGATGAACACTGAAGCTTTCTTT	TRBV2	TRBJ1-1	.	once
CATRDIRGGTYEQYF	TGTGCCACCCGAGACATCCGGGGGGGAACCTACGAGCAGTACTTC	TRBV15	TRBJ2-7	TRBD2	.
CASSLGQGSQPQHF	TGTGCCAGCAGCCTCGGACAGGGTAGTCAGCCCCAGCATTTT	TRBV7-6	TRBJ1-5	TRBD1	.
CASSLWPSGRNEQYF	TGTGCCAGCAGTTTATGGCCTAGCGGGAGAAACGAGCAGTACTTC	TRBV28	TRBJ2-7	TRBD2	.
CASSLGTSGYYNEQFF	TGTGCCAGCAGCTTAGGGACTAGCGGATACTACAATGAGCAGTTCTTC	TRBV11-2	TRBJ2-1	TRBD2	.
CATGRGVDTEAFF	TGTGCCACCGGCAGGGGTGTAGACACTGAAGCTTTCTTT	TRBV7-8	TRBJ1-1	.	.
CASSLTGGRTNEKLFF	TGTGCCAGCAGTTTGACAGGGGGTCGGACTAATGAAAAACTGTTTTTT	TRBV27	TRBJ1-4	TRBD1	.
CASSGRTGVRSGNTIYF	TGTGCCAGCAGTGGTCGGACAGGGGTGCGTTCTGGAAACACCATATATTTT	TRBV6-4	TRBJ1-3	TRBD1	.
CASSYIGGEPYEQYF	TGTGCCAGCAGTTACATCGGGGGGGAACCCTACGAGCAGTACTTC	TRBV6-5	TRBJ2-7	TRBD2	.
CASSVAPTGELFF	TGTGCCAGCAGCGTAGCTCCTACCGGGGAGCTGTTTTTT	TRBV9	TRBJ2-2	.	.
CASSPSSGNTIYF	TGTGCCAGCAGCCCGAGCTCTGGAAACACCATATATTTT	TRBV7-3	TRBJ1-3	.	.
CATSPGRYEQYF	TGTGCCACCTCACCTGGTCGGTACGAGCAGTACTTC	TRBV6-5	TRBJ2-7	.	few
CASSPNRGRSEKLFF	TGTGCCAGCAGTCCTAACAGGGGCCGCAGTGAAAAACTGTTTTTT	TRBV2	TRBJ1-4	TRBD1	.
CASSPNKGLGATNEQFF	TGTGCCAGTAGCCCCAATAAGGGACTAGGGGCCACCAATGAGCAGTTCTTC	TRBV19	TRBJ2-1	TRBD2	.
CASSKDFNEQFF	TGTGCCAGCAGCAAAGACTTTAATGAGCAGTTCTTC	TRBV28	TRBJ2-1	.	.
CASSYSRGSEVSPLHF	TGTGCCAGCAGTTACTCTAGGGGGAGTGAAGTTTCACCCCTCCACTTT	TRBV6-5	TRBJ1-6	.	.
CASSQGTGAFEQYF	TGTGCCAGCAGCCAAGGGACAGGTGCTTTCGAGCAGTACTTC	TRBV14	TRBJ2-7	TRBD1	.
CASSGGAQETQYF	TGTGCCAGCAGTGGGGGCGCCCAAGAGACCCAGTACTTC	TRBV18	TRBJ2-5	.	.
CASSVGHNQPQHF	TGTGCCAGCAGCGTAGGGCATAATCAGCCCCAGCATTTT	TRBV9	TRBJ1-5	.	once
CASSLLGTGVNEQFF	TGCGCCAGCAGCTTGTTGGGGACAGGGGTCAATGAGCAGTTCTTC	TRBV5-1	TRBJ2-1	TRBD1	once
CATSLGRSYNEQFF	TGTGCCACGTCCCTCGGGAGGTCCTACAATGAGCAGTTCTTC	TRBV2	TRBJ2-1	TRBD2	once
CASSLAGFGTGVSYEQYF	TGTGCCAGCAGCTTAGCTGGTTTCGGGACAGGGGTTTCCTACGAGCAGTACTTC	TRBV7-9	TRBJ2-7	TRBD1	.
CASSSLGQTYEQYF	TGTGCCAGCAGTTCTCTAGGACAGACCTACGAGCAGTACTTC	TRBV6-5	TRBJ2-7	.	.
CASVWGPSTDTQYF	TGTGCCAGCGTGTGGGGGCCCAGCACAGATACGCAGTATTTT	TRBV6-1	TRBJ2-3	.	.
CAWTGTGRTEAFF	TGTGCCTGGACTGGGACAGGGCGCACTGAAGCTTTCTTT	TRBV30	TRBJ1-1	TRBD1	.
CASSASQNRADTQYF	TGTGCCAGCAGCGCCTCACAGAACAGGGCAGATACGCAGTATTTT	TRBV5-4	TRBJ2-3	.	once
CASSSGGLDNQPQHF	TGTGCCAGCAGTTCTGGGGGCCTGGACAATCAGCCCCAGCATTTT	TRBV27	TRBJ1-5	.	once
CASSQDFLAGREQYF	TGCGCCAGCAGCCAAGATTTTCTGGCGGGACGGGAGCAGTACTTC	TRBV4-1	TRBJ2-7	.	.
CASSLAGGGVRGNYGYTF	TGTGCCAGCAGCTTAGCCGGAGGGGGGGTGAGGGGGAACTATGGCTACACCTTC	TRBV7-8	TRBJ1-2	.	once
CAWSLPTGVVYGYTF	TGTGCCTGGAGTCTCCCGACAGGGGTGGTCTATGGCTACACCTTC	TRBV30	TRBJ1-2	TRBD1	.
CASSLSGVVTWGTEAFF	TGTGCCAGCAGCTTATCAGGGGTAGTGACTTGGGGCACTGAAGCTTTCTTT	TRBV5-4	TRBJ1-1	.	once
CASSSDRTNYGYTF	TGTGCCAGCAGCTCGGACAGGACCAACTATGGCTACACCTTC	TRBV7-9	TRBJ1-2	TRBD1	.
CASSFLDRLAYEQYF	TGTGCCAGCAGCTTCCTAGACAGGTTGGCCTACGAGCAGTACTTC	TRBV7-2	TRBJ2-7	.	few
CASGAEQSYGYTF	TGTGCCAGTGGTGCGGAACAATCTTATGGCTACACCTTC	TRBV19	TRBJ1-2	.	once
CASSIGGTSPYEQYF	TGTGCCAGTAGTATCGGCGGGACTAGCCCCTACGAGCAGTACTTC	TRBV19	TRBJ2-7	TRBD2	.
CALRGQAGNEQYF	TGTGCCTTAAGAGGGCAGGCCGGGAACGAGCAGTACTTC	TRBV30	TRBJ2-7	.	.
CASSPLSREAGAQYF	TGTGCCAGTAGTCCCCTCAGCCGGGAGGCTGGAGCCCAGTACTTC	TRBV19	TRBJ2-5	TRBD2	.
CASNKASGKSYEQYF	TGTGCCAGCAACAAAGCTAGCGGGAAATCCTACGAGCAGTACTTC	TRBV9	TRBJ2-7	TRBD2	.
CASSSGTSGQQYF	TGTGCCAGCAGCTCCGGGACTAGCGGGCAGCAGTACTTC	TRBV7-3	TRBJ2-7	TRBD2	.
CASSIDLRQGGSTGELFF	TGTGCCAGTAGTATAGATCTTCGACAGGGAGGTAGCACCGGGGAGCTGTTTTTT	TRBV19	TRBJ2-2	.	.
CASSLDGPLRGELFF	TGTGCCAGCAGCTTAGATGGTCCGCTGCGTGGGGAGCTGTTTTTT	TRBV11-2	TRBJ2-2	.	.
CASSPGSGNTIYF	TGTGCCAGCAGTCCGGGCTCTGGAAACACCATATATTTT	TRBV9	TRBJ1-3	.	.
CASSQDSRPTITQYF	TGTGCCAGCAGCCAAGATAGTCGGCCAACTATCACCCAGTACTTC	TRBV14	TRBJ2-5	.	.
CASETGGNSYEQYF	TGTGCCAGCGAGACAGGGGGCAACTCCTACGAGCAGTACTTC	TRBV6-1	TRBJ2-7	TRBD1	once
CAWSAGFSETQYF	TGTGCCTGGAGTGCGGGGTTCTCGGAGACCCAGTACTTC	TRBV30	TRBJ2-5	.	.